The clone carrying this T cell receptor beta chain was counted at least ten times. This record belongs to a study of CD8 T cells in ankylosing spondylitis. Quantitative 5'-RACE was performed with molecular barcodes, and it yielded the TCR beta libraries. From the 5' RACE reads, TCRdb called clonotypes with MiXCR, one entry per CDR3 protein. In the table there are a few hundred thousand distinct CDR3 sequences, 20% of which are singletons. This CDR3 contains 15 residues. J gave up 0 bases and V 6 bases, and 6 bases lay outside the gene matches. CDR1 is DFQATT, CDR2 SNEGSKA, per germline (reference sequence).

The receptor comes from a female donor with ankylosing spondylitis or in good health (not recorded which). The chain employs TRBV20-1 and TRBJ2-3, with TRBD2 matching over 10 bases. The sample consisted of blood, either unsorted or a sorted T cell fraction (not recorded which). The CDR3 is CSAPSGGVSTDTQYF. In nucleotides, the CDR3 is TGCAGTGCCCCCAGCGGGGGGGTTAGCACAGATACGCAGTATTTT.